Listed here are 26 T cell receptor beta chains from one sample, sequenced in a study of T cell responses to AZD1222 COVID-19 vaccine. Sequencing was performed with immunoSEQ multiplex PCR; in TCRdb, only in-frame clones are kept and a portion is missing. Counted here are fewer than 150,000 clones, about nine tenths occurring once; the ten biggest clones make up 4.5% to 5%. The specimen was peripheral blood, collected on day 0 of AZD1222 vaccination. The origin of the receptors is an adult in good health.

Only one count was recorded for this clone. This chain connects TRBV5-8 to TRBJ1-5; 7 positions agree with TRBD1. Germline CDR1 SGHTS, CDR2 YDEGEE. This CDR3 contains 16 residues. Trimming cost V 5 bases and J 2 bases; bases outside gene matches: 10. The CDR3 here is CASSNHRGGGNQPQHF. In nucleotides, the CDR3 is TGTGCCAGCAGTAATCACAGGGGAGGTGGCAATCAGCCCCAGCATTTT.

This clone was detected once. The chain recombines TRBV19 with TRBJ2-1, with 9 bases lining up with TRBD1. Germline V gene lookup returns CDR1 LNHDA and CDR2 SQIVND (reference sequence). The ends lost 6 bases at V and 7 bases at J; junction bases unmatched: 4. CDR3 length: 13 amino acids. In DNA, the CDR3 is TGTGCCAGTAGGTCCGACAGGGGGAATGAGCAGTTCTTC. Its translation is CASRSDRGNEQFF.

The rearrangement links TRBV7-2 to TRBJ1-3; D ambiguous. Germline V CDR1 and CDR2: SGHTA, FQGNSA. V was trimmed by 2 bases and J by 1 base, leaving 18 bases between them. This CDR3 region has 18 residues. The CDR3 region has the DNA TGTGCCAGCAGCTTATCCTCCGCTGCCGGAATATCTGGAAACACCATATATTTT. It yields the protein CASSLSSAAGISGNTIYF.

The chain recombines TRBV5-1 with TRBJ1-1; tentatively, D is TRBD1 (5 bases). The CDR3 has 13 residues. V was cut by 3 bases and J by 1 base, with 7 bases left in between. Germline CDR1 SGHRS, CDR2 YFSETQ. CDR3 protein: CASSSGQNTEAFF. CDR3 coding DNA: TGCGCCAGCAGCTCTGGACAGAACACTGAAGCTTTCTTT.

The chain joins TRBV12-3 or TRBV12-4 to TRBJ1-2; 8 bases match TRBD1. This CDR3 is built from 13 residues. V lost 9 bases to trimming and J lost 3 bases; unmatched junction nucleotides: 6. DNA of the CDR3: TGTGCCAGTGGGGGACAGGCTTACTATGGCTACACCTTC. Its translation: CASGGQAYYGYTF.

The chain recombines TRBV6-2 or TRBV6-3 with TRBJ1-2; D gene uncertain. Germline CDR1 reads MNHEY; CDR2 reads SVGEGT. Deletions cut 2 bases from V and 9 bases from J, with 7 bases between. The CDR3 length is 11 residues. The CDR3 is CASSYPGSYTF. Written as DNA, the CDR3 is TGTGCCAGCAGTTACCCCGGGAGCTACACCTTC.

This clone is a singleton in its sample. The chain is built from TRBV5-4 and TRBJ1-6, with D possibly TRBD1 on 6 matching bases. V dropped 5 bases and J dropped 8 bases, with 14 bases sitting between them. This CDR3 comprises 14 residues. The germline gives CDR1 SGHNT, CDR2 YYREEE (reference sequence). In DNA, the CDR3 is TGTGCCAGCAGGCCGACAGGTGGGGATTCACCCCTCCACTTT. Its translation: CASRPTGGDSPLHF.

The chain has TRBV11-3 and TRBJ2-3; the match to TRBD1 covers 8 bases. With 5 bases clipped from V and 0 bases from J, the junction kept 7 bases outside the gene matches. Germline V gives CDR1 SGHNT, CDR2 YENEEA. This CDR3 spans 16 amino acids. For the CDR3, the DNA is TGTGCCAGCAGCGCGACAGGGGACGCCAGCACAGATACGCAGTATTTT. Protein product: CASSATGDASTDTQYF. The variable domain in full, completed from reference TRBV11-3 and TRBJ2-3, reads EAGVVQSPRYKIIEKKQPVAFWCNPISGHNTLYWYLQNLGQGPELLIRYENEEAVDDSQLPKDRFSAERLKGVDSTLKIQPAELGDSAVYLCASSATGDASTDTQYFGPGTRLTVL.

This sequence joins TRBV12-3 or TRBV12-4 and TRBJ1-6; D is ambiguous. Trimming cost V 6 bases and J 5 bases, with 8 bases left between them. CDR3 size: 13 residues. The DNA for the CDR3 is TGTGCCAGCAGACTCTCAAATAATTCACCCCTCCACTTT. Its translation is CASRLSNNSPLHF.

The chain employs TRBV19 and TRBJ2-5, with 7 bases fitting TRBD2. V was pared by 3 bases and J by 5 bases, with 6 bases of the junction left unmatched. Germline V lookup: CDR1 LNHDA, CDR2 SQIVND (reference sequence). The CDR3 is 14 residues long. CDR3 bases: TGTGCCAGTAGTATCTCCGGGGGGTTGGAGACCCAGTACTTC. It yields the protein CASSISGGLETQYF.

The rearrangement joins TRBV21-1 to TRBJ2-7; no DNA check was done on the table's D call, TRBD2. TRBV21-1 is deemed a pseudogene. The CDR3 covers 15 residues. CDR3 region: CASSKRRGGTYEQYF. The CDR3 DNA follows: TGTGCCAGCAGCAAAAGACGCGGGGGAACCTACGAGCAGTACTTC.

The chain has TRBV29-1 and TRBJ1-2, with no clear D. V lost 5 bases and J 8 bases, leaving 18 bases between the germline ends. CDR3 length: 13 amino acids. Germline V lookup: CDR1 SQVTM, CDR2 ANQGSEA. CDR3: CSVQVSGSNGYTF. CDR3 nucleotide sequence: TGCAGCGTTCAGGTCTCGGGTTCAAACGGCTACACCTTC.

The genes are TRBV12-5 and TRBJ1-5; 8 positions match TRBD1. Germline assignment: CDR1 LGHNT and CDR2 FRNRAP. Unmatched junction bases numbered 3, after V lost 6 bases and J lost 2 bases. The CDR3 covers 14 residues. DNA for the CDR3: TGTGCTAGTGGCCCGGGACAGGGCAATCAGCCCCAGCATTTT. Protein sequence: CASGPGQGNQPQHF.

The V gene is TRBV5-1, the J gene TRBJ1-4, with TRBD1 matching 11 bases. After removal of 0 bases from V and 7 bases from J, the junction contained 5 bases not matched to a gene. The CDR3 is 16 amino acids. Germline CDR1 and CDR2: SGHRS and YFSETQ. The CDR3 DNA follows: TGCGCCAGCAGCTTGGGCGGACAGGGGGCAGGTGAAAAACTGTTTTTT. Protein product: CASSLGGQGAGEKLFF.

This sequence joins TRBV11-3 and TRBJ2-1, with a tentative D call TRBD2 (5 bases). The CDR3 runs 15 residues. Germline lookup yields CDR1 SGHNT and CDR2 YENEEA. V lost 1 base to trimming and J lost 2 bases, with 9 bases between them. The CDR3 DNA follows: TGTGCCAGCAGCTTAGGTCTAGCAACCTACAATGAGCAGTTCTTC. This translates into CASSLGLATYNEQFF.

The rearrangement uses TRBV3-1 (or the pseudogene TRBV3-2) and TRBJ2-5; D remains ambiguous. Deletions cut 6 bases from V and 5 bases from J, with 13 bases between. This CDR3 spans 13 amino acids. The germline CDR1 and CDR2 sequences are LGHDT and YNNKEL (reference sequence). The CDR3 DNA sequence: TGTGCCAGCAGTCAAAGGGATTCGGAGACCCAGTACTTC. Amino acid sequence: CASSQRDSETQYF.

The chain is built from TRBV4-2 and TRBJ1-1; D uncertain. V shed 1 base and J shed 3 bases, with 6 bases lying between them. The CDR3 has 13 residues. Germline V gene data show CDR1 as LGHNA and CDR2 as YNFKEQ. The CDR3 is CASSQAEYTEAFF. The CDR3 DNA follows: TGTGCCAGCAGCCAAGCAGAATACACTGAAGCTTTCTTT.

This chain connects TRBV19 to TRBJ1-2; D unclear. In germline, CDR1 is LNHDA, CDR2 SQIVND (reference sequence). V was trimmed by 3 bases and J by 3 bases, leaving 8 bases between them. CDR3 size: 13 residues. In DNA form, the CDR3 reads TGTGCCAGTAGTATTTCACCCCACTATGGCTACACCTTC. Translation: CASSISPHYGYTF.

The chain employs TRBV4-3 and TRBJ1-2; 7 bases match TRBD1. The J segment lost 4 bases and the V segment lost 0 bases, leaving 17 bases of the junction unmatched. This CDR3 has 19 residues. Germline V gene data show CDR1 as LGHNA and CDR2 as YSLEER. The CDR3 sequence: CASSQDTSSGTVLGYGYTF. The CDR3 region has the DNA TGCGCCAGCAGCCAAGATACCTCCTCCGGGACAGTACTAGGCTATGGCTACACCTTC.

The chain couples TRBV24-1 to TRBJ2-3; TRBD1 or TRBD2 may be the D gene (6 bases each). Germline V gene sequence: CDR1 KGHDR, CDR2 SFDVKD. The CDR3 spans 16 residues. The V gene lost 4 bases and the J gene lost 6 bases, with 19 bases spanning the gap. This chain's CDR3 is CATSEPGMTGGDTQYF. CDR3 nucleotide sequence: TGTGCCACCAGTGAACCGGGGATGACAGGAGGGGATACGCAGTATTTT.

V gene TRBV6-5 combines with J gene TRBJ2-5; TRBD2 matches at 7 bases. After removal of 4 bases from V and 2 bases from J, the junction contained 10 bases not matched to a gene. The CDR3 is 16 residues long. Germline V gives CDR1 MNHEY, CDR2 SVGAGI. The CDR3 loop is CASSSKRGGPQETQYF. CDR3 nucleotide sequence: TGTGCCAGCAGTTCAAAGCGGGGCGGACCACAAGAGACCCAGTACTTC.

The CDR3 coding sequence is TGTGCCAGCAGACAGGGTTTCGGCACTGAAGCTTTCTTT. This sequence encodes CASRQGFGTEAFF. The chain couples TRBV6-5 to TRBJ1-1, with TRBD1 as a possible D gene (6 bases). The CDR3 has 13 residues. Trimming left V 6 bases short and J 4 bases short, with 12 bases between. Germline values: CDR1 MNHEY, CDR2 SVGAGI.

This clone was picked up one time. V is TRBV2 and J is TRBJ2-7; perhaps TRBD1 as D (5 bases). Germline V gene data show CDR1 as SNHLY and CDR2 as FYNNEI. The V gene lost 4 bases and the J gene lost 4 bases, with 14 bases spanning the gap. CDR3 length: 14 residues. The CDR3 DNA sequence: TGTGCCAGCAGTGGAACAGGATTGGGGTACGAGCAGTACTTC. It codes for CASSGTGLGYEQYF.

This sequence joins TRBV5-6 and TRBJ1-1, with D perhaps TRBD1 (6 bases). Germline V CDR1 and CDR2: SGHDT, YYEEEE. The CDR3 runs to 15 residues. Trimming pared 1 base from V and 1 base from J, leaving 11 bases between. The CDR3, as DNA: TGTGCCAGCAGCTTGATAGGGACACAGAACACTGAAGCTTTCTTT. Translation gives CASSLIGTQNTEAFF. Supplemented by reference TRBV5-6 and TRBJ1-1, the full variable domain reads DAGVTQSPTHLIKTRGQQVTLRCSPKSGHDTVSWYQQALGQGPQFIFQYYEEEERQRGNFPDRFSGHQFPNYSSELNVNALLLGDSALYLCASSLIGTQNTEAFFGQGTRLTVV.

The chain uses TRBV21-1 and TRBJ1-5. TRBV21-1 counts as a pseudogene. The CDR3 totals 21 residues. This chain's CDR3 is CASRSLPQDTRGGISNQPQHF. CDR3 bases: TGTGCCAGCAGGAGTCTACCCCAAGACACCCGGGGGGGTATTAGCAATCAGCCCCAGCATTTT.

CDR3 sequence: CASSLDREEQFF. CDR3 coding DNA: TGTGCCAGCAGCTTGGACAGGGAGGAGCAGTTCTTC. The chain couples TRBV7-8 to TRBJ2-1, with 8 nucleotides matching TRBD1. Per germline, CDR1 SGHVS and CDR2 FQNEAQ. The CDR3 sequence is 12 residues long. The ends lost 3 bases at V and 10 bases at J; junction bases unmatched: 2.